This entry describes one T cell receptor beta chain. Its target is unknown. Profiled with immunoSEQ multiplex PCR; TCRdb holds only in-frame clones, not every one. The sample contains about 20,000 clones, 86% of which appear only once. Sampling times: baseline, cycle 4 day 1, cycle 7 day 1. The data were obtained in a study of OX40 agonist ivuxolimab in advanced cancers. Study-level background: Ivuxolimab doses were 0.01, 0.1, 0.3, 1.5, 3 or 10 mg/kg every 2 weeks. Overall study findings and caveats: Within 6 weeks, CD4+ and CD8+ blood T cells expanded clonally at 0.1 to 3.0 mg/kg.

The germline V gene has CDR1 SEHNR and CDR2 FQNEAQ (reference sequence). With V trimmed by 7 bases and J by 12 bases, 18 bases remained unmatched. The CDR3 has 16 residues. This clonotype originated in an adult with an advanced solid tumor such as melanoma, head and neck, liver or kidney cancer. The sequencing used CD4+ or CD8+ T cells sorted from blood, collected in a trial of the OX40 agonist ivuxolimab. The J gene is TRBJ1-4, the V gene TRBV7-9; the match to TRBD1 covers 9 bases. The CDR3 spells CASTPYPGQGGTELFF. For the CDR3, the DNA is TGTGCCAGCACCCCATACCCGGGACAGGGAGGAACGGAACTGTTTTTT.